Given below is one TCR beta chain in context. As yet, its antigen is unknown. Compared with germline, one end of the junction differs, possibly owing to a read error. Looked up from germline, CDR1 is SQVTM and CDR2 is ANQGSEA. The CDR3 is 10 amino acids. This record belongs to a study of spatial heterogeneity in lung cancer. Notes on the study in general: In tumors, expanded intratumoral alpha and beta TCR counts tracked mutation counts.

Time point specified: sample taken at primary tumor resection. TCRdb ran MiXCR on the 5' RACE reads and lists one entry per CDR3 protein. The sample has around 26,000 distinct CDR3 sequences, approximately 9% seen once. V usage is TRBV29-1 and J usage is TRBJ2-5; D gene ambiguous. The material sequenced was lung tumor tissue, taken at surgery. This TCR derives from a male donor with early-stage non-small cell lung cancer. The CDR3 DNA reads TGCAGCGTTGTGTCAGGACCGCTACACTTC. Translated: CSVVSGPLHF.